These 16 T cell receptor beta chains were all obtained from the same sample, sequenced in a study of molecular identifiers for immune sequencing clone quantification. TCRdb analysed the PCR reads with MiXCR anew, one entry per CDR3 protein. The sample includes about 510,000 distinct CDR3 sequences, about 22% of them seen just once. Specimen: naive CD8+ T cells from blood, with Jurkat cell RNA spiked in. Stated subset: FACS-sorted CD8+CD4-CCR7+CD45RA+ naive T cells. The source is a human donor in good health. Some libraries in this study had Jurkat cell RNA spiked in.

The count of this clonotype is one. A read error may be the cause here, since a much bigger clone is one base away. CDR3 region: CASSLTPGGGGAFF. Written as DNA, the CDR3 is TGTGCCAGCAGTTTGACCCCCGGAGGGGGCGGAGCTTTCTTT. J is TRBJ1-1 and V is TRBV28; 7 bases are shared with TRBD1. The ends lost 3 bases at V and 10 bases at J; junction bases unmatched: 11. The CDR3 consists of 14 residues. CDR1 and CDR2 from the germline V gene are MDHEN and SYDVKM.

This clonotype has just a few counts. CDR3 coding DNA: TGTGCCAGTAGTGCCCGGCCCTACTTAGCGGAAGAGACCCAGTACTTC. This codes for CASSARPYLAEETQYF. The chain employs TRBV19 and TRBJ2-5, with a tentative D call TRBD2 (6 bases). The ends were cut back, 5 bases at V and 3 bases at J, with 19 bases in the middle. CDR3 length: 16 amino acids. Germline CDR1 LNHDA, CDR2 SQIVND (reference sequence).

On this clonotype itself: A read error is likely, as this CDR3 ends without the conserved phenylalanine or tryptophan. This chain uses TRBV4-3 with TRBJ2-2; 7 nucleotides agree with TRBD1. The CDR3 totals 20 residues. V gave up 0 bases and J gave up 5 bases; unmatched junction bases: 18. Per the germline V gene, CDR1 is LGHNA and CDR2 is YSLEER. The chain's CDR3 is CASSQDLVEGEGAWTGELFS. In DNA form, the CDR3 reads TGCGCCAGCAGCCAAGATCTTGTCGAGGGTGAGGGGGCTTGGACCGGGGAGCTGTTTTCT.

A word on this clonotype: A single base separates this from a much larger clone, so it may be a read error. The J gene is TRBJ2-7, the V gene TRBV5-5; D is unresolved. In germline, CDR1 is SGHKS, CDR2 YYEKEE (reference sequence). Trimming shortened V by 4 bases and J by 2 bases, and 7 bases separated the two germline ends. This CDR3 is built from 12 residues. This CDR3 reads CASSDEAYEQYF. In DNA form, the CDR3 reads TGTGCCAGCAGCGATGAGGCCTACGAGCAGTACTTC.

This clonotype has only one observation. This sequence joins TRBV19 and TRBJ2-7; tentatively, D is TRBD2 (5 bases). The V gene's germline CDR1 is LNHDA and CDR2 SQIVND (reference sequence). The CDR3 is made up of 13 amino acids. The V gene lost 5 bases and the J gene lost 2 bases, with 10 bases spanning the gap. The chain's CDR3 is CASSAGLPYEQYF. The DNA of the CDR3 is TGTGCCAGTAGTGCCGGACTTCCCTACGAGCAGTACTTC.

V and J are TRBV20-1 and TRBJ1-5; D call uncertain. The germline gives CDR1 DFQATT, CDR2 SNEGSKA (reference sequence). The CDR3 has 15 amino acids. V was shortened by 3 bases and J by 0 bases, with 12 bases between the two germline ends. The CDR3 DNA follows: TGCAGTGCTAGGGAGGGATGGAGTAGCAATCAGCCCCAGCATTTT. It codes for CSAREGWSSNQPQHF.

This clonotype was recorded many times. This chain uses TRBV20-1 with TRBJ1-1; D unresolved. The CDR3 contains 16 residues. Trimming stripped 5 bases from V and 0 bases from J, with 19 bases between. Germline CDR1 reads DFQATT; CDR2 reads SNEGSKA (reference sequence). The CDR3 DNA is TGCAGTGCTCCCCGGGATTTCGTCTGGGTGAACACTGAAGCTTTCTTT. This codes for CSAPRDFVWVNTEAFF.

Concerning this clonotype: A much larger clone differs by one base, so this may be a read error. The CDR3 DNA reads as TGTGCCAGCACCGGGACAGATACCACAGATACGCAGTATTTT. It specifies CASTGTDTTDTQYF. The J gene is TRBJ2-3, the V gene TRBV2; 7 nucleotides align to TRBD1. This CDR3 is 14 amino acids long. Germline V gene lookup returns CDR1 SNHLY and CDR2 FYNNEI. Trimming cost V 7 bases and J 2 bases; bases outside gene matches: 6.

With regard to this clonotype: The junction departs from the called germline gene at one end, perhaps through a read error. This chain connects TRBV12-3 or TRBV12-4 to TRBJ1-1; D is uncertain. CDR3 length equals 13 residues. CDR3 protein: CAGSLRMNTEAFF. As DNA, the CDR3 is TGTGCCGGCAGTTTAAGAATGAACACTGAAGCTTTCTTT.

This clonotype was recorded many times. The gene calls are TRBV7-9 and TRBJ2-7, with 8 bases lining up with TRBD1. This CDR3 comprises 14 residues. From germline, CDR1 is SEHNR and CDR2 FQNEAQ (reference sequence). V shed 4 bases, J shed 4 bases, and the junction held 6 bases outside the gene matches. The CDR3 protein is CASSSDREAYEQYF. The CDR3, as DNA: TGTGCCAGCAGCTCGGACAGGGAAGCTTACGAGCAGTACTTC.

This clonotype was picked up many times. This chain joins TRBV6-5 and TRBJ2-6, with D perhaps matching TRBD1 (6 bases). CDR1 is MNHEY, CDR2 SVGAGI, per germline. The germline V and J ends were trimmed by 2 bases and 0 bases, with 23 bases remaining between them. CDR3 length: 21 amino acids. CDR3 DNA sequence: TGTGCCAGCAGTTACCCGGGACATCCGTCCACCCTTGGCTCTGGGGCCAACGTCCTGACTTTC. Protein sequence: CASSYPGHPSTLGSGANVLTF.

Points on this clonotype: A much larger clone lies a single base off, so this may be a read error. The DNA for the CDR3 is TGTGCCAGCAGCTTAGGGGGCCAGATCACTGAAGCTTCCTTT. It translates to CASSLGGQITEASF. This sequence joins TRBV7-9 and TRBJ1-1; D perhaps matches TRBD1 (5 bases). This CDR3 is built from 14 residues. The germline CDR1 and CDR2 sequences are SEHNR and FQNEAQ (reference sequence).

This clonotype has a handful of counts. The V and J genes are TRBV7-9 and TRBJ2-1, with 7 bases aligning to TRBD1. The CDR3 is 18 residues long. Germline assignment: CDR1 SEHNR and CDR2 FQNEAQ (reference sequence). With V trimmed by 5 bases and J by 9 bases, 22 bases remained unmatched. The CDR3 nucleotides are TGTGCCAGCAGCGCCCGGGACAGTCAATTCTTCATTTTGGGTGAGCAGTTCTTC. It encodes CASSARDSQFFILGEQFF.

V and J are TRBV20-1 and TRBJ2-7; 11 nucleotides align to TRBD2. This CDR3 region has 15 residues. Per the germline V gene, CDR1 is DFQATT and CDR2 is SNEGSKA (reference sequence). V was clipped by 6 bases and J by 0 bases; unmatched bases: 7. The CDR3 spells CSALFGLAGSYEQYF. CDR3 sequence (DNA): TGCAGTGCCCTTTTCGGACTAGCGGGCTCCTACGAGCAGTACTTC.

Only a few counts were recorded for this clonotype. The V and J genes are TRBV27 and TRBJ1-1; a weak D match, TRBD1 (5 bases). This CDR3 has 14 amino acids. V lost 0 bases, J lost 3 bases, and 8 bases lay in between. Germline CDR1 and CDR2: MNHEY and SMNVEV (reference sequence). The CDR3 here is CASSLSSGYTEAFF. CDR3 in DNA: TGTGCCAGCAGTTTATCTTCAGGGTACACTGAAGCTTTCTTT.

This clonotype was recorded many times. The chain employs TRBV29-1 and TRBJ2-5; possibly TRBD1 or TRBD2 for D (7 bases each). Looked up from germline, CDR1 is SQVTM and CDR2 is ANQGSEA. Trimming pared 0 bases from V and 5 bases from J, leaving 16 bases between. The CDR3 covers 15 residues. The chain's CDR3 is CSVEEPGGGAETQYF. CDR3 coding DNA: TGCAGCGTTGAAGAGCCAGGGGGAGGGGCGGAGACCCAGTACTTC.